This TCR beta chain was identified during a study of shared clonotypes between healthy human individuals. The germline gives CDR1 MNHNY, CDR2 SVGAGI (reference sequence). The CDR3 spans 15 residues. The V end was cut by 2 bases, the J end by 0 bases, with 9 bases between. The method was immunoSEQ multiplex PCR; TCRdb's version includes in-frame clones alone and lacks a portion of them. This repertoire shows 550,000 to 700,000 clones, about 80% found once; its top ten account for roughly 2%. Investigators divided CD4+ cells into CD45RA+ naive and CD45RA-negative memory subsets. Sequencing used memory CD4+ T cells sorted from blood. As to subset: CD45RA-negative fraction. The chain employs TRBV6-6 and TRBJ2-3, with D maybe TRBD2 (5 bases). This sequence was found in a woman aged 25 to 39 in good health. CDR3 bases: TGTGCCAGCAGTTACCTAGCACCAAGCACAGATACGCAGTATTTT. Translation: CASSYLAPSTDTQYF.